This T cell receptor beta chain was captured in a study of shared clonotypes between healthy human individuals. Naive CD8 isolation took CD45RO-negative cells positively selected for CCR7 and excluded terminally differentiated effector memory CD45RA+ cells. Germline lookup yields CDR1 WNHNN and CDR2 SYGVQD (reference sequence). The CDR3 runs to 16 residues. Unmatched junction bases numbered 8, after V lost 1 base and J lost 3 bases. Points from the study as a whole: Only blood was sampled, and tissue TCR repertoires likely differ from blood ones.

With regard to this clone: Its antigen is still unknown.

The method was immunoSEQ multiplex PCR; TCRdb's version includes in-frame clones alone and lacks a portion of them. Of roughly 2,000,000 clones listed, about 95% were seen once; the top ten hold roughly 1.2%. The chain employs TRBV10-1 and TRBJ2-7; TRBD1 aligns across 8 bases. Sequenced material: naive CD8+ T cells sorted from blood. The TCR comes from a man younger than 30 in good health. The CDR3 sequence is CASSEFLEGTGYEQYF. CDR3 nucleotide sequence: TGCGCCAGCAGTGAGTTTTTAGAGGGGACAGGCTACGAGCAGTACTTC.